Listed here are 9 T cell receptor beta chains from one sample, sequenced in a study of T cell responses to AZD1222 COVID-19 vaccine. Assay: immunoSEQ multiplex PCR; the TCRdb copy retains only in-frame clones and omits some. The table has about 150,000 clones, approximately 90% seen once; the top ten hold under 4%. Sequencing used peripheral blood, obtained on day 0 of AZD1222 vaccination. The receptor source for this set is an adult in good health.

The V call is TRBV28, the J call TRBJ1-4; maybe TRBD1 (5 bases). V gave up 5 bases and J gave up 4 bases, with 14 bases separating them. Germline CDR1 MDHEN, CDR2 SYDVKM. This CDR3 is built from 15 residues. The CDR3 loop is CASSRPGRDNEKLFF. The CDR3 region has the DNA TGTGCCAGCAGTCGACCGGGGCGCGATAATGAAAAACTGTTTTTT.

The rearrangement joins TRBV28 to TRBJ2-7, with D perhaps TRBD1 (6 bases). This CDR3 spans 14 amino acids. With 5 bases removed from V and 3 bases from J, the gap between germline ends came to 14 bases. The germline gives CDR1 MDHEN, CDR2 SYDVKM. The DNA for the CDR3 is TGTGCCAGCAGTCCAGGGGTGTCGGGCTACGAGCAGTACTTC. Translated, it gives CASSPGVSGYEQYF. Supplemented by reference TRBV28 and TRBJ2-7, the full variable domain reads DVKVTQSSRYLVKRTGEKVFLECVQDMDHENMFWYRQDPGLGLRLIYFSYDVKMKEKGDIPEGYSVSREKKERFSLILESASTNQTSMYLCASSPGVSGYEQYFGPGTRLTVT.

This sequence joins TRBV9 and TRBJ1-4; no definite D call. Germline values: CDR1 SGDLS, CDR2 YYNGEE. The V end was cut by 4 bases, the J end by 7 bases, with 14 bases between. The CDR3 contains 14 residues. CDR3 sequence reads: CASSPAAAVEKLFF. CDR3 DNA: TGTGCCAGCAGCCCAGCGGCCGCTGTTGAAAAACTGTTTTTT.

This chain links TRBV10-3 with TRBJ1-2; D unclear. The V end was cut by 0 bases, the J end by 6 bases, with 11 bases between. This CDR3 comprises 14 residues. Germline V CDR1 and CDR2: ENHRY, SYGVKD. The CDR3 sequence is CAISESLKVDGYTF. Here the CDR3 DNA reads TGTGCCATCAGTGAGTCCCTAAAGGTAGATGGCTACACCTTC.

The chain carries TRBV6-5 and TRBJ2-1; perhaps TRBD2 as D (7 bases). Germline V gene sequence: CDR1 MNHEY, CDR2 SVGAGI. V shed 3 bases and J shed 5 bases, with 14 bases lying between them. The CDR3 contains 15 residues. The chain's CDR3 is CASSYRGGLNNEQFF. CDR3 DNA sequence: TGTGCCAGCAGTTATAGGGGGGGACTCAACAATGAGCAGTTCTTC.

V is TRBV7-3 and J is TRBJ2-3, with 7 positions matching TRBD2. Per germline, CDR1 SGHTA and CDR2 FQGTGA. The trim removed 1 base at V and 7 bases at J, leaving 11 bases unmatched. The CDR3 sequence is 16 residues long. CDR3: CASSLIGGSWRNTQYF. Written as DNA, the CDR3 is TGTGCCAGCAGCTTAATAGGCGGGAGCTGGCGGAATACGCAGTATTTT.

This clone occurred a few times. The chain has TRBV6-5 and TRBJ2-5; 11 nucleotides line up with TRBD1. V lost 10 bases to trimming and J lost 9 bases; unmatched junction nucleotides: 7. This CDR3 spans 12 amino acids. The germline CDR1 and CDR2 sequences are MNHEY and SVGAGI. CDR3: CATTGTGGSQYF. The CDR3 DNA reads TGTGCCACGACCGGGACAGGGGGTTCCCAGTACTTC.

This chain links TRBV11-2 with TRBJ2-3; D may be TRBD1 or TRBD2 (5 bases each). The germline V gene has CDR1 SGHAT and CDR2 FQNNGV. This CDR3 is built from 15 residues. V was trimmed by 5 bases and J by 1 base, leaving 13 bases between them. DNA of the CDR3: TGTGCCAGCAGCCCCGGGACGCGCGGCACAGATACGCAGTATTTT. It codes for CASSPGTRGTDTQYF.

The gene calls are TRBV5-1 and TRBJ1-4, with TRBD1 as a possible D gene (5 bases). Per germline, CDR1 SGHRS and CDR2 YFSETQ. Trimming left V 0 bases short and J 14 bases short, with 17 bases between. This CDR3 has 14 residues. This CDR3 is CASSLGGDVARLFF. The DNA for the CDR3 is TGCGCCAGCAGCTTGGGTGGGGACGTGGCTCGCCTGTTTTTT. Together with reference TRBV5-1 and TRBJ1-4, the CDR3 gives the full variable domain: KAGVTQTPRYLIKTRGQQVTLSCSPISGHRSVSWYQQTPGQGLQFLFEYFSETQRNKGNFPGRFSGRQFSNSRSEMNVSTLELGDSALYLCASSLGGDVARLFFGSGTQLSVL.